Listed below are T cell receptor beta chains from one sample, sequenced in a study of blood T cell repertoires in COVID-19. Sequencing used immunoSEQ multiplex PCR; TCRdb keeps in-frame clones, though not all of them. The table has over 350,000 clones, around 88% seen once. Sequencing was done on a sample of peripheral blood. The source of these receptors is a woman under 40 with acute or convalescent COVID-19. CDR3s include the opening cysteine and the closing phenylalanine or tryptophan. Fields, in order: V gene, CDR3 protein.

>TRBV29-1
CSVAGLRSSYEQYF
>TRBV5-6
CASSLGGEAFF
>TRBV7-3
CASSLTTDSTIYGYTF
>TRBV2
CASSSDSATNEKLFF
>TRBV2
CASTDRENTGELFF
>TRBV5-4
CASRQTASSYNEQFF
>TRBV28
CASSLLRFGDVETQYF
>TRBV19
CASTGDSGANVLTF
>TRBV11-3
CASSLFGQGSGANVLTF
>TRBV9
CASSVGLAGIVETQYF
>TRBV4-1
CASSQPVSRYNEQFF
>TRBV13
CASSLGGGADEQFF
>TRBV25-1
CASSAQRLYNEQFF
>TRBV6-1
CASSVQPGQASSYEQYF
>TRBV24-1
CATSDAGGSYNEQFF
>TRBV11-2
CASSFGLAGWYEQYF
>TRBV4-2
CASSLIGVGYTF
>TRBV6-2/TRBV6-3
CASSYFGLAGGPQETQYF
>TRBV19
CASSIRGQGFVNEQFF
>TRBV6-5
CASSYSWTDISPLHF
>TRBV7-9
CASSSVGTAIHGELFF
>TRBV5-1
CASSLGPGYEQYF
>TRBV27
CASSFLGLNSPLHF
>TRBV24-1
CATSDPNTGSDTIYF
>TRBV13
CASSVRSGTDTQYF
>TRBV28
CASSLFAVQEGEAFF
>TRBV13
CASSLGFRVNNEQFF
>TRBV2
CASVLSGVYSYEQYF
>TRBV5-4
CASSFGGAEAFF
>TRBV21-1
CASSKWRWGLEQPQHF
>TRBV30
CAWSVLDPYNSPLHF
>TRBV19
CASSSGGLYNEQFF
>TRBV28
CASKAGGTYEQYF
>TRBV7-3
CASSFDSNTEAFF
>TRBV5-6
CASSFGNTEAFF
>TRBV15
CATSRVPRGYRNTEAFF
>TRBV18
CASSPSDRVYGYTF
>TRBV5-1
CASSSLWGVSTYNEQFF
>TRBV27
CASSRSETGELFF
>TRBV2
CASTEARTGRAAAFF
>TRBV2
CASRKGEGTEAFF
>TRBV3-1/TRBV3-2
CASSQVPRGQGEQYF
>TRBV3-1/TRBV3-2
CASSQDLGGASGYTF
>TRBV2
CASSLGGGANEQFF
>TRBV5-8
CASSPFLPTGSEKLFF
>TRBV24-1
CATSGDYADTQYF
>TRBV10-2
CASRASGGDNEQFF
>TRBV27
CARSGGGQLSGANVLTF
>TRBV27
CASSSLTSGGSYEQYF
>TRBV7-2
CASSFSGGGTDTQYF
>TRBV6-5
CASSPVNTEAFF